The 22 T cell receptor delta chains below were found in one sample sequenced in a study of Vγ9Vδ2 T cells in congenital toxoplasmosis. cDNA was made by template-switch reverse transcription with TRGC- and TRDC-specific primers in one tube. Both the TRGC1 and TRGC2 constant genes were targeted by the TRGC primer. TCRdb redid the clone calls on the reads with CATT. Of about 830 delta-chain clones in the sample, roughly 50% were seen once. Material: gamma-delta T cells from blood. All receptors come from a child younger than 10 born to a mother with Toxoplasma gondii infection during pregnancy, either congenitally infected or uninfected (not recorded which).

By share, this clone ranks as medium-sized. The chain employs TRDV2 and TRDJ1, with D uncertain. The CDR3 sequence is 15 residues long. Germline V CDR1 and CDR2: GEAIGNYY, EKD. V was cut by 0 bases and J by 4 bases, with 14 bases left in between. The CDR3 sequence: CACDTRSHVGDKLIF. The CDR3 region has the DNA TGTGCCTGTGACACCCGGTCCCACGTGGGCGATAAACTCATCTTT.

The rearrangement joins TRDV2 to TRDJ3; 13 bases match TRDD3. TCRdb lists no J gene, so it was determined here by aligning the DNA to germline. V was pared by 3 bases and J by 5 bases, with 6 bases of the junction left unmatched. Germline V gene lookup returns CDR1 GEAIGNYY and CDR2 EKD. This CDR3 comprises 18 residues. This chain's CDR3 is CACDVLGDTRRDTRQMFF. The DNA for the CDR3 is TGTGCCTGTGACGTACTGGGGGATACGCGCCGGGACACCCGACAGATGTTTTTC.

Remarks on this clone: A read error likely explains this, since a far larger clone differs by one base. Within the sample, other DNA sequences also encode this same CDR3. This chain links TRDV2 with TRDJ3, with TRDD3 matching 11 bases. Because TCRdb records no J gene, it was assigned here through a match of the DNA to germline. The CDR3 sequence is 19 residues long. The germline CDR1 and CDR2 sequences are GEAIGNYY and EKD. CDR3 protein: CACDTVLGDSSWDTRQMFF. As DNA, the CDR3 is TGCGCCTGTGACACCGTACTGGGGGATAGCTCCTGGGACACCCGACAGATGTTTTTC.

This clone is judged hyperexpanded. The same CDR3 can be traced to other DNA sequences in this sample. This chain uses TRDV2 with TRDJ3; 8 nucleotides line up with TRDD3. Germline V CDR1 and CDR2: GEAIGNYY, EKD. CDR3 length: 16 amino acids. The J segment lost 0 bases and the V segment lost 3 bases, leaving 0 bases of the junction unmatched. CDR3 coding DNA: TGTGCCTGTGACGGGATACGCTCCTGGGACACCCGACAGATGTTTTTC. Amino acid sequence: CACDGIRSWDTRQMFF.

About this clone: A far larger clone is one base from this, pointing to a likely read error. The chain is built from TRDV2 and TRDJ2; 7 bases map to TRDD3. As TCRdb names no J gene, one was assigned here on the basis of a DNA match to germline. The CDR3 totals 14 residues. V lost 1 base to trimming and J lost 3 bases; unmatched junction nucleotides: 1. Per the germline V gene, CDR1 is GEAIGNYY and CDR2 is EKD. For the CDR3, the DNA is TGTGCCTGTGACACATGGGGGATGACAGCACAACTCTTCTTT. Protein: CACDTWGMTAQLFF.

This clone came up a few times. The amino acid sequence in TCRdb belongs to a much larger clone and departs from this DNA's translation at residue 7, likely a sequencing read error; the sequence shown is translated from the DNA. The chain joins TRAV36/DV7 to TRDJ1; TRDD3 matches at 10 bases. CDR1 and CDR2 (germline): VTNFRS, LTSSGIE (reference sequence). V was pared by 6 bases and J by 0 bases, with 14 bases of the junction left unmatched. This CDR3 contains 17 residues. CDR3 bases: TGTGCTGCGGGCCTTCCTGTTGGGGGATACAACACCGATAAACTCATCTTT. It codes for CAAGLPVGGYNTDKLIF.

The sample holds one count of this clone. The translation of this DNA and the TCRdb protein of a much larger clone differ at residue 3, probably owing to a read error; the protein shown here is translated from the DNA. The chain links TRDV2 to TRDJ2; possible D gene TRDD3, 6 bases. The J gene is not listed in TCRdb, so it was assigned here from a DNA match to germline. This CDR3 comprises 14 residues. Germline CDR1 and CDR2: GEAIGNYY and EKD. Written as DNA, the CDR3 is TGTGCCCGTGACACGGGGGGGATGACAGCACAACTCTTCTTT. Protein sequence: CARDTGGMTAQLFF.

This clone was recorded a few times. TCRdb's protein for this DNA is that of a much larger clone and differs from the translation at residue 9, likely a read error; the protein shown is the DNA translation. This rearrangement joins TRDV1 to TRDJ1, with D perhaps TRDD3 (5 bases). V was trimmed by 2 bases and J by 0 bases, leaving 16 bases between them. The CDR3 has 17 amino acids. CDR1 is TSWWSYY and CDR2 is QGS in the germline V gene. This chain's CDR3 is CALGEISGCDYTDKLIF. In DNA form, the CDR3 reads TGTGCTCTTGGGGAAATCTCTGGGTGTGATTACACCGATAAACTCATCTTT.

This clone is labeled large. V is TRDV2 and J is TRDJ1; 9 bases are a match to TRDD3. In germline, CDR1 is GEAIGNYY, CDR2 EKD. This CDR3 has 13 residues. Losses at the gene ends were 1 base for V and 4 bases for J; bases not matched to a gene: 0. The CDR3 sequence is CACDTGGYDKLIF. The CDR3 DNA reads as TGTGCCTGTGACACTGGGGGATACGATAAACTCATCTTT.

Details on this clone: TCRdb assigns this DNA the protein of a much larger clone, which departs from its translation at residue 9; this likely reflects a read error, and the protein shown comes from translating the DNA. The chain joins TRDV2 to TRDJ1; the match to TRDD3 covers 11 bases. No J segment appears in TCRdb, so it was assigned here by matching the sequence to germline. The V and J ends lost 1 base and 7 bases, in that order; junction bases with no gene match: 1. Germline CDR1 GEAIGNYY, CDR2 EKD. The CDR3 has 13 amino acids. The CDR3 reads CACDTGGYVKLIF. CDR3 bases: TGTGCCTGTGACACTGGGGGATACGTTAAACTCATCTTT.

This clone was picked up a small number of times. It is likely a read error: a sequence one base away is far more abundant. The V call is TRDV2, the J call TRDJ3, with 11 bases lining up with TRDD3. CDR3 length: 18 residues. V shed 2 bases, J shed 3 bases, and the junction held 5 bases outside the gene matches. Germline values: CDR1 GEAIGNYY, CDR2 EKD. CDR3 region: CACDSLLGDNWDTRQMFF. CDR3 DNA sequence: TGTGCCTGTGACAGCCTACTGGGGGATAACTGGGACACCCGACAGATGTTTTTC.

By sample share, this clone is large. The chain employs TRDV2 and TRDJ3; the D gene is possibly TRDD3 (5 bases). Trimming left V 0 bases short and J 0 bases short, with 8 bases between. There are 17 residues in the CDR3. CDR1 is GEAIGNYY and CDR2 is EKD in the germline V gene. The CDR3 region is CACDTWGPSWDTRQMFF. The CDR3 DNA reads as TGTGCCTGTGACACCTGGGGCCCCTCCTGGGACACCCGACAGATGTTTTTC.

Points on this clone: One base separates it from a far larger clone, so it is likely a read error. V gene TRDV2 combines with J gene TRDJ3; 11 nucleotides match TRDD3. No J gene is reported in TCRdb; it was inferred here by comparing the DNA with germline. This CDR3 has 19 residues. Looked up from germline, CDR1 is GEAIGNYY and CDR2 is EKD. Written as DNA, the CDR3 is TGTGCCTGGGACACCGTACTGGGGGATAGCTCCTGGGACACCCGACAGATGTTTTTC. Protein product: CAWDTVLGDSSWDTRQMFF.

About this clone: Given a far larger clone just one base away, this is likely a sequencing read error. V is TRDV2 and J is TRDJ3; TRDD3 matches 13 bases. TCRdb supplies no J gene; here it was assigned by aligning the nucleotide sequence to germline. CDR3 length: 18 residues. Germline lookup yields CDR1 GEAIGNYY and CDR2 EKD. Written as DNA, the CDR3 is TGTGCCTGTGACGTACTGGGGGATACGTCCTTGGACACCCGACAGATGTTTTTC. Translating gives CACDVLGDTSLDTRQMFF.

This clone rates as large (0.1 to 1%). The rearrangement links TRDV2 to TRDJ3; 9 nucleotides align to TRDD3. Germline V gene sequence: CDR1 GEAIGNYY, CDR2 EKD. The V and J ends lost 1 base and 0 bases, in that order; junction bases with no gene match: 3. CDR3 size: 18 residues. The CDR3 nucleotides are TGTGCCTGTGACACAGGGGGATACCTCTCCTGGGACACCCGACAGATGTTTTTC. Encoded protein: CACDTGGYLSWDTRQMFF.

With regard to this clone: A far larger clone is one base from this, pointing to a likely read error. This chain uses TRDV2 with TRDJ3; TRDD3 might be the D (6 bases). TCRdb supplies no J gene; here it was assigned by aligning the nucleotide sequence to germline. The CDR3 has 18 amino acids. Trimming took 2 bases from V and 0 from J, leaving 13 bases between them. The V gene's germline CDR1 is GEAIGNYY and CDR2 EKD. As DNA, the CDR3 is TGTGCCTGTGACAATACTGAGGGATACTCCTGGGACACCCGACAGATGTTTTTC. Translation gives CACDNTEGYSWDTRQMFF.

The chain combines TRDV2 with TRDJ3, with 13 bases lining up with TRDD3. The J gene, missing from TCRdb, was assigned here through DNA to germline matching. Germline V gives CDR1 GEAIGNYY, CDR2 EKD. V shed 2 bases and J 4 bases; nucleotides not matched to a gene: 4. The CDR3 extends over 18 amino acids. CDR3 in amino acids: CACDILGDTLWDTRQMFF. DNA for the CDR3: TGTGCCTGTGACATACTGGGGGATACGCTTTGGGACACCCGACAGATGTTTTTC.

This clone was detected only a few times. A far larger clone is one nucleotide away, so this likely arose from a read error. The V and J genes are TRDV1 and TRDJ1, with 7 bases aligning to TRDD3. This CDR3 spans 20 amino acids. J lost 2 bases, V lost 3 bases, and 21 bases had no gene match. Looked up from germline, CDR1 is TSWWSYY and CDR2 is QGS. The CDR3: CALGDQGILPHGGITDKLIF. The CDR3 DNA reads TGTGCTCTTGGGGATCAAGGAATCCTCCCCCACGGGGGGATTACCGATAAACTCATCTTT.

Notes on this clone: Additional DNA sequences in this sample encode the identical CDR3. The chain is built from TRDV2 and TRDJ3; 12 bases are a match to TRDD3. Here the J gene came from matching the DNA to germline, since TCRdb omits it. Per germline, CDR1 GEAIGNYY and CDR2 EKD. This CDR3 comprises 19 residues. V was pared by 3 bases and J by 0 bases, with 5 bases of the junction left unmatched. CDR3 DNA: TGTGCCTGTGACGTACTGGGGGATACAAGCTCCTGGGACACCCGACAGATGTTTTTC. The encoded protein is CACDVLGDTSSWDTRQMFF.

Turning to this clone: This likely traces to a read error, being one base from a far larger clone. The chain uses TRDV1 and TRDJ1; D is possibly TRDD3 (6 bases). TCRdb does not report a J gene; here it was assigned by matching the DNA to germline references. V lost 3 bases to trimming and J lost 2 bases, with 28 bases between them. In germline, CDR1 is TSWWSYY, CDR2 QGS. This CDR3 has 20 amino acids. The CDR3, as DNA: TGTGCTCTTGGGGATCAAGGAATCCTCCCCCACTGGGTGATTACCGATAAACTCATCTTT. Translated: CALGDQGILPHWVITDKLIF.

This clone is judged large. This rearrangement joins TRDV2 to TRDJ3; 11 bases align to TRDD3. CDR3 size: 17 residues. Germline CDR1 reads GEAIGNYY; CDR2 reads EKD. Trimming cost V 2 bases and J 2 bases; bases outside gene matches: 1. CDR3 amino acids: CACDILGDTWDTRQMFF. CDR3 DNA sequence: TGTGCCTGTGACATACTGGGGGATACCTGGGACACCCGACAGATGTTTTTC.

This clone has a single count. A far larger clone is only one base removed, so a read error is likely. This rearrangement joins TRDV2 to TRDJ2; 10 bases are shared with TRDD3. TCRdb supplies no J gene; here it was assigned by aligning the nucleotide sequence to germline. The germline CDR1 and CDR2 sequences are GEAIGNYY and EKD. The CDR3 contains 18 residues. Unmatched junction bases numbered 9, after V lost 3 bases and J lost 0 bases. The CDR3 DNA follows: TGTGCCTGTGACGCCCTACTGGGGGATTCTGCTTTGACAGCACAACTCTTCTTT. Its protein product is CACDALLGDSALTAQLFF.